This TCR beta chain was found in a study of cytotoxic CD8 clonotypes in ibrutinib-treated CLL. Turning to the study itself: Response samples were taken after a median around 11 months of treatment, range 6 to 36. Averaging across samples gave approximately 260,000 productive templates and 75,000 to 100,000 productive rearrangements. Overall study results and limits: Starting clonality was above that of age-matched healthy donors and tracked circulating CD8+ T-cell counts.

TCRdb keeps only in-frame clones here, not all; method: immunoSEQ multiplex PCR. Of 30,000 or so clones detected, roughly 60% appear once; the ten largest clones hold less than 15%. With regard to this clone: Its antigen is as yet unknown.

The ends were cut back, 0 bases at V and 0 bases at J, with 10 bases in the middle. From germline, CDR1 is SGDLS and CDR2 YYNGEE. The CDR3 is 17 amino acids. Sequencing used PBMCs, obtained before ibrutinib treatment. The receptor comes from a human donor with chronic lymphocytic leukemia. The chain is built from TRBV9 and TRBJ2-6, with D hard to call. CDR3 sequence: CASSVGRQNSGANVLTF. The CDR3 nucleotides read TGTGCCAGCAGCGTAGGTCGCCAGAACTCTGGGGCCAACGTCCTGACTTTC.